One sample yielded the 28 T cell receptor beta chains listed below, sequenced in a study of T-cell reconstitution after alpha-beta-depleted transplantation in children. Preparation of the TCRbeta library involved a method that used unique molecular identifiers. Each CDR3 protein is one row after TCRdb ran MiXCR on the PCR reads. The sample carries 700,000 to 850,000 distinct CDR3 sequences, less than 20% recorded once. The sample was PBMCs, mostly from graft donor cells, taken 360 days after TCRalphabeta/CD19-depleted stem cell transplant. These receptors were taken from a male patient between 10 and 17 years old who had a stem cell transplant for acute lymphoblastic leukemia, so the T cells may come from the graft donor.

In this sample, this clonotype turned up many times. This chain links TRBV12-3 or TRBV12-4 with TRBJ2-1; D ambiguous. V lost 3 bases, J lost 7 bases, and 7 bases lay in between. The CDR3 consists of 12 residues. Here the CDR3 DNA reads TGTGCCAGCAGTTTTTTAAGGAATGAGCAGTTCTTC. Residues: CASSFLRNEQFF.

The genes are TRBV29-1 and TRBJ1-2; 8 nucleotides agree with TRBD1. There are 13 residues in the CDR3. With V trimmed by 8 bases and J by 8 bases, 13 bases remained unmatched. The germline gives CDR1 SQVTM, CDR2 ANQGSEA. The CDR3 bases are TGCAGCCCAGCCGGACAGGGTTCTCGGGGCTACACCTTC. Its translation is CSPAGQGSRGYTF.

This clonotype was recorded a few times. The chain combines TRBV7-9 with TRBJ1-1, with D maybe TRBD1 (6 bases). Germline CDR1 reads SEHNR; CDR2 reads FQNEAQ (reference sequence). Trimming took 4 bases from V and 5 from J, leaving 17 bases between them. The CDR3 extends over 15 amino acids. CDR3 loop: CASSSRTAGRTEAFF. CDR3 in DNA: TGTGCCAGCAGCTCTAGGACAGCCGGTCGGACTGAAGCTTTCTTT.

Only a few counts were recorded for this clonotype. The chain couples TRBV7-9 to TRBJ2-3; no firm D call. This CDR3 is built from 14 residues. Germline lookup yields CDR1 SEHNR and CDR2 FQNEAQ (reference sequence). V was shortened by 3 bases and J by 1 base, with 8 bases between the two germline ends. The CDR3 sequence: CASSFNLGTDTQYF. The CDR3 DNA reads as TGTGCCAGCAGCTTTAATTTGGGCACAGATACGCAGTATTTT.

This clonotype showed up just a few times. This sequence joins TRBV12-3 or TRBV12-4 and TRBJ1-2, with D maybe TRBD1 (6 bases). With 6 bases removed from V and 8 bases from J, the gap between germline ends came to 13 bases. The CDR3 loop spans 12 amino acids. The CDR3 coding sequence is TGTGCCAGCAGCCCCGGGACACAGGGCTACACCTTC. Translating it yields CASSPGTQGYTF.

This clonotype was seen more than once but under ten times. The chain is built from TRBV2 and TRBJ2-2; TRBD1 might be the D (6 bases). Trimming took 10 bases from V and 1 from J, leaving 22 bases between them. Germline V CDR1 and CDR2: SNHLY, FYNNEI. CDR3 length: 17 amino acids. CDR3 DNA: TGTGCCACACACAGGGACCCCCAACGGTGGAACACCGGGGAGCTGTTTTTT. It translates to CATHRDPQRWNTGELFF.

The CDR3 region has the DNA TGTGCCAGCAGCCACAGCCTAATTTCCTACGAGCAGTACTTC. Translating gives CASSHSLISYEQYF. The chain is built from TRBV3-1 and TRBJ2-7; D gene uncertain. The germline CDR1 and CDR2 sequences are LGHDT and YNNKEL (reference sequence). The CDR3 sequence is 14 residues long. V was shortened by 3 bases and J by 1 base, with 10 bases between the two germline ends.

The chain couples TRBV9 to TRBJ1-2; 7 positions match TRBD1. With 0 bases clipped from V and 6 bases from J, the junction kept 5 bases outside the gene matches. Germline loops: CDR1 SGDLS, CDR2 YYNGEE. The CDR3 contains 14 residues. CDR3 DNA: TGTGCCAGCAGCGTAGTTGAGGGGGCGGATGGCTACACCTTC. Translating gives CASSVVEGADGYTF. Complete variable domain (other parts from reference TRBV9 and TRBJ1-2): DSGVTQTPKHLITATGQRVTLRCSPRSGDLSVYWYQQSLDQGLQFLIQYYNGEERAKGNILERFSAQQFPDLHSELNLSSLELGDSALYFCASSVVEGADGYTFGSGTRLTVV.

In its sample, this clonotype was seen a few times. The V gene is TRBV20-1, the J gene TRBJ2-3; D uncertain. The germline V gene has CDR1 DFQATT and CDR2 SNEGSKA (reference sequence). V gave up 4 bases and J gave up 0 bases, with 5 bases separating them. The CDR3 has 12 residues. The CDR3 coding sequence is TGCAGTGCTATCCATAGCACAGATACGCAGTATTTT. Encoded protein: CSAIHSTDTQYF.

The chain recombines TRBV7-8 with TRBJ1-1; D not certain. Trimming stripped 5 bases from V and 8 bases from J, with 15 bases between. CDR1 and CDR2 (germline): SGHVS, FQNEAQ. The CDR3 covers 13 residues. The CDR3 bases are TGTGCCAGCAGCCCCCGATGGGTTCCCGAAGCTTTCTTT. Protein sequence: CASSPRWVPEAFF.

Only a few counts were recorded for this clonotype. This chain joins TRBV12-3 or TRBV12-4 and TRBJ2-7; D tentatively fits TRBD1 or TRBD2 (7 bases each). The CDR3 extends over 17 amino acids. The V end lost 6 bases, the J end lost 0 bases, and 21 bases lay between the germline ends. Here the CDR3 reads CASSRGSGGADSYEQYF. DNA of the CDR3: TGTGCCAGCAGCCGCGGGTCAGGGGGGGCCGACTCCTACGAGCAGTACTTC.

The chain recombines TRBV11-2 with TRBJ2-3; 12 bases fit TRBD1. Per germline, CDR1 SGHAT and CDR2 FQNNGV. This CDR3 is 19 amino acids long. With 5 bases clipped from V and 3 bases from J, the junction kept 15 bases outside the gene matches. CDR3 region: CASSATPGQGAQWTDTQYF. CDR3 bases: TGTGCCAGCAGCGCCACTCCGGGACAGGGGGCCCAGTGGACAGATACGCAGTATTTT.

This clonotype was observed a few times. The rearrangement links TRBV24-1 to TRBJ2-6; D gene unclear. Germline V gene data show CDR1 as KGHDR and CDR2 as SFDVKD. Trimming shortened V by 0 bases and J by 3 bases, and 8 bases separated the two germline ends. The CDR3 consists of 16 residues. CDR3 sequence reads: CATSDLTGSGANVLTF. CDR3 bases: TGTGCCACCAGTGATTTGACCGGCAGTGGGGCCAACGTCCTGACTTTC.

This clonotype was observed at least ten times. J is TRBJ1-4 and V is TRBV7-9; 8 nucleotides agree with TRBD1. The V and J ends lost 5 bases and 4 bases, in that order; junction bases with no gene match: 6. CDR3 length: 15 residues. Germline CDR1 SEHNR, CDR2 FQNEAQ (reference sequence). The CDR3 coding sequence is TGTGCCAGCAGCCCTCTGGGACAGGTTAATGAAAAACTGTTTTTT. Residues: CASSPLGQVNEKLFF. The full variable domain, rest sourced from reference TRBV7-9 and TRBJ1-4, is DTGVSQNPRHKITKRGQNVTFRCDPISEHNRLYWYRQTLGQGPEFLTYFQNEAQLEKSRLLSDRFSAERPKGSFSTLEIQRTEQGDSAMYLCASSPLGQVNEKLFFGSGTQLSVL.

Only a few counts were recorded for this clonotype. This chain uses TRBV2 with TRBJ2-3; 14 bases are a match to TRBD2. Germline values: CDR1 SNHLY, CDR2 FYNNEI. This CDR3 is 18 amino acids long. With 2 bases clipped from V and 0 bases from J, the junction kept 4 bases outside the gene matches. CDR3 sequence (DNA): TGTGCCAGCAGTGAAAGACTAGCGGGAGGGCTCAGCACAGATACGCAGTATTTT. Translated, it gives CASSERLAGGLSTDTQYF.

There are a few counts of this clonotype. The chain is built from TRBV20-1 and TRBJ2-7, with D possibly TRBD1 on 7 matching bases. Trimming pared 7 bases from V and 5 bases from J, leaving 21 bases between. Germline loops: CDR1 DFQATT, CDR2 SNEGSKA (reference sequence). The CDR3 is 14 amino acids. This CDR3 reads CSVFPGGTRNEQYF. The CDR3, as DNA: TGCAGTGTTTTCCCAGGGGGGACGCGGAACGAGCAGTACTTC.

This chain joins TRBV29-1 and TRBJ1-1; D gene ambiguous. Germline-derived CDR1 and CDR2 are SQVTM and ANQGSEA. The V and J ends lost 3 bases and 6 bases respectively, with 11 bases between them. CDR3 length equals 12 residues. The chain's CDR3 is CSVERDGPEAFF. The CDR3 region has the DNA TGCAGCGTTGAGCGTGATGGTCCTGAAGCTTTCTTT.

This chain joins TRBV5-1 and TRBJ2-1; the D is unclear. V was cut by 4 bases and J by 4 bases, with 12 bases left in between. Germline CDR1 reads SGHRS; CDR2 reads YFSETQ. CDR3 length: 14 amino acids. The CDR3 DNA sequence: TGCGCCAGCAGCCCCCCGATCGATTACAATGAGCAGTTCTTC. Amino acids: CASSPPIDYNEQFF.

This sequence joins TRBV7-3 and TRBJ2-3; TRBD2 matches 8 bases. The V gene end was trimmed by 5 bases and the J gene end by 4 bases; junction bases not matched to a gene: 5. Per germline, CDR1 SGHTA and CDR2 FQGTGA. The CDR3 contains 14 residues. As DNA, the CDR3 is TGTGCCAGCAGCCCAACGGGACTAGCAGATACGCAGTATTTT. Translation gives CASSPTGLADTQYF.

The chain combines TRBV29-1 with TRBJ2-2, with 10 bases identical to TRBD1. Germline-derived CDR1 and CDR2 are SQVTM and ANQGSEA. This CDR3 contains 12 residues. V lost 7 bases to trimming and J lost 4 bases; unmatched junction nucleotides: 0. The CDR3 sequence: CSGQGATGELFF. The DNA for the CDR3 is TGCAGCGGACAGGGGGCCACCGGGGAGCTGTTTTTT.

V gene TRBV29-1 combines with J gene TRBJ2-1; either TRBD1 or TRBD2 may supply D (5 bases each). Germline V CDR1 and CDR2: SQVTM, ANQGSEA. The V end lost 6 bases, the J end lost 2 bases, and 11 bases lay between the germline ends. The CDR3 is made up of 13 amino acids. This CDR3 reads CSVGTAAYNEQFF. Here the CDR3 DNA reads TGCAGCGTGGGGACCGCAGCCTACAATGAGCAGTTCTTC.

This clonotype appeared a few times. The chain recombines TRBV7-6 with TRBJ2-5; maybe TRBD1 (6 bases). With 4 bases removed from V and 4 bases from J, the gap between germline ends came to 19 bases. Germline V gene lookup returns CDR1 SGHVS and CDR2 FNYEAQ. The CDR3 covers 16 residues. In nucleotides, the CDR3 is TGTGCCAGCAGCTCCGGGGTAGGGGGAGTCCGAGAGACCCAGTACTTC. Its protein is CASSSGVGGVRETQYF.

V is TRBV4-1 and J is TRBJ2-2; D is possibly TRBD1 (5 bases). The CDR3 has 16 amino acids. Trimming removed 4 bases from V and 4 bases from J, with 16 bases in between. Germline values: CDR1 MGHRA, CDR2 YSYEKL. The CDR3 sequence is CASSPGKKQGTGELFF. CDR3 in DNA: TGCGCCAGCAGCCCGGGCAAGAAGCAGGGCACCGGGGAGCTGTTTTTT.

This clonotype was picked up many times. This chain uses TRBV29-1 with TRBJ2-5; weak D call: TRBD2 (5 bases). The CDR3 extends over 14 amino acids. V lost 3 bases to trimming and J lost 3 bases, with 14 bases between them. Per the germline V gene, CDR1 is SQVTM and CDR2 is ANQGSEA. CDR3 DNA sequence: TGCAGCGTTGAGCGGGTCAGAAACGAAGAGACCCAGTACTTC. It is translated as CSVERVRNEETQYF.

The chain combines TRBV5-1 with TRBJ2-2; D remains unclear. Trimming removed 2 bases at V and 6 bases at J, with 17 bases between. The CDR3 length is 16 residues. Germline V CDR1 and CDR2: SGHRS, YFSETQ. The CDR3 bases are TGCGCCAGCAGCTTAAGCCTCCGGACGCGCGCCGGGGAGCTGTTTTTT. Its translation is CASSLSLRTRAGELFF.

This chain joins TRBV12-3 or TRBV12-4 and TRBJ2-1; D possibly corresponds to TRBD2 (6 bases). This CDR3 spans 15 amino acids. V gave up 2 bases and J gave up 7 bases, with 15 bases separating them. The CDR3, as DNA: TGTGCCAGCAGTTTAACTAGCCGGGTAGGGAATGAGCAGTTCTTC. This sequence encodes CASSLTSRVGNEQFF.

This clonotype occurred many times. The CDR3, as DNA: TGTGCCAGCAGGGGACAGGGTCGTTCCTTCTACAATGAGCAGTTCTTC. Translation: CASRGQGRSFYNEQFF. The rearrangement uses TRBV12-3 or TRBV12-4 and TRBJ2-1, with 9 bases aligning to TRBD1. The CDR3 spans 16 residues. Losses at the gene ends were 6 bases for V and 3 bases for J; bases not matched to a gene: 9.

This clonotype was counted many times. This chain joins TRBV7-3 and TRBJ2-7; no reliable D call. The V and J ends lost 1 base and 0 bases respectively, with 13 bases between them. The CDR3 totals 16 residues. In germline, CDR1 is SGHTA, CDR2 FQGTGA. Written as DNA, the CDR3 is TGTGCCAGCAGCTTAATACCCAGTGGGAACTCCTACGAGCAGTACTTC. Residues: CASSLIPSGNSYEQYF.